These T cell receptor beta chains were read from a single sample in a study of blood T cell repertoires in COVID-19. TCRdb's copy holds only in-frame clones and misses some; the assay was immunoSEQ multiplex PCR. The repertoire includes 130,000 to 150,000 clones, 84% of them detected once, and about 39% sits in the top ten. Specimen: peripheral blood. The source is a human donor in a cohort sampled during active COVID-19. Each CDR3 is given with its conserved first and last residue. D genes are given only for firm matches. Size is stated for part of the rows, as once, few or many counts, or as a class when the clone is expanded.

clone_size,j_call,d_call,v_call,cdr3_aa,cdr3_nt
once,TRBJ1-3,NA,TRBV15,CAARLGGSGNTIYF,TGTGCCGCCCGTCTAGGGGGCTCTGGAAACACCATATATTTT
NA,TRBJ2-7,NA,TRBV18,CASSPTTGADEQYF,TGTGCCAGCTCACCAACGACTGGGGCTGACGAGCAGTACTTC
NA,TRBJ1-3,TRBD1,TRBV7-2,CASSTKTGPSGNTIYF,TGTGCCAGCAGCACCAAGACAGGGCCCTCTGGAAACACCATATATTTT
NA,TRBJ1-3,TRBD1,TRBV10-3,CAITGTGENTIYF,TGTGCCATCACCGGGACAGGGGAAAACACCATATATTTT
NA,TRBJ2-2,TRBD1,TRBV19,CASSKRGTGVNTGELFF,TGTGCCAGTAGTAAAAGGGGGACAGGGGTCAACACCGGGGAGCTGTTTTTT
NA,TRBJ1-4,TRBD1,TRBV4-1,CASSQTWTGDEKLFF,TGCGCCAGCAGCCAAACCTGGACAGGGGATGAAAAACTGTTTTTT
NA,TRBJ2-4,NA,TRBV10-3,CAISETGAKNIQYF,TGTGCCATCAGTGAGACAGGGGCCAAAAACATTCAGTACTTC
NA,TRBJ2-2,NA,TRBV7-9,CASSLDGSGELFF,TGTGCCAGCAGCTTAGACGGGTCCGGGGAGCTGTTTTTT
NA,TRBJ1-5,TRBD1,TRBV28,CASSSRQGRGNQPQHF,TGTGCCAGCAGTTCCCGACAGGGACGTGGCAATCAGCCCCAGCATTTT
NA,TRBJ1-3,TRBD1,TRBV11-2,CASSSGQGGNTIYF,TGTGCCAGCAGCTCCGGACAGGGTGGAAACACCATATATTTT
once,TRBJ1-2,TRBD1,TRBV6-5,CASSYSEQGIGSGYTF,TGTGCCAGCAGTTACTCAGAACAGGGGATCGGCAGTGGCTACACCTTC
few,TRBJ2-2,NA,TRBV29-1,CSGTATGNTGELFF,TGCAGTGGTACCGCGACAGGGAACACCGGGGAGCTGTTTTTT
once,TRBJ2-2,TRBD1,TRBV6-1,CASSERDRYTGELFF,TGTGCCAGCAGTGAAAGGGACAGATACACCGGGGAGCTGTTTTTT
NA,TRBJ2-1,TRBD1,TRBV27,CASSLSGTGGGEQFF,TGTGCCAGCAGTTTATCGGGGACAGGGGGGGGTGAGCAGTTCTTC
NA,TRBJ1-3,NA,TRBV14,CASSPQGEGNTIYF,TGTGCCAGCAGTCCACAGGGTGAAGGAAACACCATATATTTT
NA,TRBJ1-1,TRBD1,TRBV5-1,CASSSWTGRTEAFF,TGCGCCAGCAGCTCCTGGACAGGGCGCACTGAAGCTTTCTTT
NA,TRBJ2-1,TRBD2,TRBV7-2,CASIQRTSAHNEQFF,TGTGCCAGCATCCAGAGGACTAGCGCACACAATGAGCAGTTCTTC